The TCR beta chain under discussion was sequenced for a study of blood T cell repertoires in COVID-19. Overall study: Donors in the United States, Italy and Spain gave samples during acute or convalescent COVID-19. PBMCs, B-cell-depleted T cells, or T cells provided the cDNA or gDNA that made up the material.

This CDR3 has 16 residues. Germline values: CDR1 DFQATT, CDR2 SNEGSKA (reference sequence). The J segment lost 8 bases and the V segment lost 3 bases, leaving 9 bases of the junction unmatched. In the original workflow: Amplification from reference gene primers served as the basis for estimated nucleated cell counts. TCRdb's table, derived via immunoSEQ multiplex PCR, lists solely in-frame clones and lacks some. The V and J calls and the clone size are those of that table, but D and trimming were determined from the DNA. The sample shows 300,000 to 400,000 clones, 89% of them seen only once. This clone occurred a few times. Seattle-derived patients entered the study during active infection and were followed longitudinally.

Input material: peripheral blood. The chain couples TRBV20-1 to TRBJ2-2, with 13 positions matching TRBD2. The sequence was obtained from a woman in her 30s with COVID-19, enrolled during active disease. As DNA, the CDR3 is TGCAGTGCTAGTACTACCGGGACTAGCGGGACGGGGGAGCTGTTTTTT. It is translated as CSASTTGTSGTGELFF.